This TCR beta chain was profiled in a study of T cell responses to AZD1222 COVID-19 vaccine. Study at large: Pooled together were second doses at about 4 or about 12 weeks.

Libraries were prepared by immunoSEQ multiplex PCR; TCRdb keeps only in-frame clonotypes and omits some of them. Here the sample spans 100,000 or so clones, more than 85% being singletons. Study findings and constraints: Seropositive status at baseline applied to only five to seven AZD1222 recipients.

Regarding this clone: Its specificity is unknown.

Looked up from germline, CDR1 is SGHKS and CDR2 is YYEKEE (reference sequence). With 0 bases removed from V and 7 bases from J, the gap between germline ends came to 10 bases. The CDR3 spans 13 residues. The V and J genes are TRBV5-5 and TRBJ1-2; perhaps TRBD1 as D (5 bases). The TCR originated in an adult in good health. The starting material was peripheral blood, obtained on day 0 of AZD1222 vaccination. The CDR3 region is CASSLVGGGGYTF. CDR3 nucleotide sequence: TGTGCCAGCAGCTTGGTGGGGGGAGGTGGCTACACCTTC.